The 32 T cell receptor beta chains given below trace back to one sample, sequenced in a study of shared clonotypes between healthy human individuals. Libraries were prepared by immunoSEQ multiplex PCR; TCRdb keeps only in-frame clonotypes and omits some of them. The data show under 1,100,000 clones, with roughly 80% seen just once and 1.4% to 1.5% held by the top ten. Sequencing used memory CD4+ T cells sorted from blood. Subset denoted: CD45RA-negative fraction. Receptor source: a man between 18 and 35 years old in good health.

The chain couples TRBV5-1 to TRBJ1-1, with no clear D. Between the trimmed V and J ends, which lost 0 bases and 1 base, there was a span of 13 bases. Germline CDR1 reads SGHRS; CDR2 reads YFSETQ. The CDR3 contains 16 residues. Here the CDR3 reads CASSLDPGIPNTEAFF. CDR3 sequence (DNA): TGCGCCAGCAGCTTGGACCCGGGAATCCCGAACACTGAAGCTTTCTTT.

This chain connects TRBV18 to TRBJ2-5, with D unclear. Deletions cut 2 bases from V and 2 bases from J, with 9 bases between. The CDR3 has 14 amino acids. Germline V gene lookup returns CDR1 KGHSH and CDR2 LQKENI. In DNA, the CDR3 is TGTGCCAGCTCACCAATGGGTAGTCAAGAGACCCAGTACTTC. Its translation is CASSPMGSQETQYF.

This clone was seen only a few times. The chain recombines TRBV30 with TRBJ1-1; the D is unclear. V was pared by 4 bases and J by 5 bases, with 11 bases between. CDR1 GTSNPN and CDR2 SVGIG come from the germline V gene (reference sequence). There are 12 residues in the CDR3. The CDR3 is CAWNTVGTEAFF. For the CDR3, the DNA is TGTGCCTGGAACACAGTCGGGACTGAAGCTTTCTTT.

The chain couples TRBV7-9 to TRBJ2-3, with 10 nucleotides matching TRBD2. Germline V CDR1 and CDR2: SEHNR, FQNEAQ (reference sequence). Trimming cost V 0 bases and J 1 base; bases outside gene matches: 4. The CDR3 covers 17 residues. The CDR3 DNA follows: TGTGCCAGCAGCTTAGCACTAGCGGGACCGCGCACAGATACGCAGTATTTT. This translates into CASSLALAGPRTDTQYF.

J is TRBJ2-7 and V is TRBV9, with 10 bases aligning to TRBD2. The V gene end was trimmed by 4 bases and the J gene end by 12 bases; junction bases not matched to a gene: 25. The CDR3 sequence is 18 residues long. Germline V lookup: CDR1 SGDLS, CDR2 YYNGEE. As DNA, the CDR3 is TGTGCCAGCAGCCCTAACCAGGGGGCGCCGGGAGCGGGAGGGTTTTTGTACTTC. This translates into CASSPNQGAPGAGGFLYF.

This chain joins TRBV7-9 and TRBJ1-2; unclear D gene. V lost 5 bases and J lost 2, with 3 bases in between. Germline V gene lookup returns CDR1 SEHNR and CDR2 FQNEAQ (reference sequence). The length of the CDR3 is 11 residues. CDR3 protein: CASSQNYGYTF. The CDR3 DNA is TGTGCCAGCAGCCAAAACTATGGCTACACCTTC.

CDR3 DNA sequence: TGTGCCAGCAGAGCCGCAGGGAGTCAAGCTTTCTTT. Protein: CASRAAGSQAFF. The chain combines TRBV25-1 with TRBJ1-1; D may be TRBD1 (5 bases). The CDR3 is 12 residues long. Deletions cut 6 bases from V and 9 bases from J, with 14 bases between. Germline V gene data show CDR1 as MGHDK and CDR2 as SYGVNS.

The V and J genes are TRBV5-1 and TRBJ2-7, with a tentative D call TRBD1 (6 bases). V lost 4 bases and J lost 3, with 26 bases in between. This CDR3 is 18 amino acids long. CDR1 SGHRS and CDR2 YFSETQ come from the germline V gene. In nucleotides, the CDR3 is TGCGCCAGCAGCCATTCGACAGGTGGCTTCTCCGGGAACTACGAGCAGTACTTC. Translation: CASSHSTGGFSGNYEQYF.

The chain employs TRBV7-6 and TRBJ2-3, with D hard to call. In germline, CDR1 is SGHVS, CDR2 FNYEAQ. Trimming left V 0 bases short and J 1 base short, with 5 bases between. The length of the CDR3 is 14 residues. CDR3 residues: CASSLAQGTDTQYF. CDR3 nucleotides: TGTGCCAGCAGCTTAGCTCAGGGCACAGATACGCAGTATTTT.

The chain recombines TRBV5-1 with TRBJ1-6; D is uncertain. The V end was cut by 3 bases, the J end by 7 bases, with 8 bases between. CDR1 SGHRS and CDR2 YFSETQ come from the germline V gene. The CDR3 spans 13 residues. The CDR3 sequence is CASSYGSNSPLHF. For the CDR3, the DNA is TGCGCCAGCAGCTATGGATCCAATTCACCCCTCCACTTT.

A few counts support this clone. J is TRBJ2-3 and V is TRBV11-2; no definite D call. The CDR3 spans 15 residues. Germline assignment: CDR1 SGHAT and CDR2 FQNNGV. V was pared by 2 bases and J by 4 bases, with 13 bases between. DNA of the CDR3: TGTGCCAGCAGCTTACCAGCTGGGAAAGCAGATACGCAGTATTTT. It yields the protein CASSLPAGKADTQYF.

The chain has TRBV10-3 and TRBJ2-3; 8 nucleotides line up with TRBD2. J gave up 6 bases and V 6 bases, and 11 bases lay outside the gene matches. Germline values: CDR1 ENHRY, CDR2 SYGVKD. This CDR3 region has 15 residues. The CDR3: CAIRSGRGGSDTQYF. In DNA, the CDR3 is TGTGCCATCAGGAGCGGGAGAGGAGGCTCGGATACGCAGTATTTT.

The rearrangement uses TRBV7-9 and TRBJ1-1; D not certain. Trimming removed 5 bases at V and 1 base at J, with 14 bases between. This CDR3 has 15 amino acids. From germline, CDR1 is SEHNR and CDR2 FQNEAQ (reference sequence). CDR3 sequence reads: CASSRPGRGNTEAFF. CDR3 DNA: TGTGCCAGCAGCCGCCCCGGACGGGGGAACACTGAAGCTTTCTTT.

This clone was detected only once. The gene calls are TRBV30 and TRBJ1-6, with 7 positions matching TRBD1. The germline CDR1 and CDR2 sequences are GTSNPN and SVGIG (reference sequence). The CDR3 has 14 amino acids. The V segment lost 3 bases and the J segment 8 bases; nucleotides outside the gene matches: 7. CDR3 DNA: TGTGCCTGGAGGACAGGGAAGGATGATTCACCCCTCCACTTT. This gives the protein CAWRTGKDDSPLHF.

In this sample, this clone turned up once. The genes are TRBV7-9 and TRBJ2-2; 9 nucleotides align to TRBD1. The CDR3 covers 16 residues. Germline CDR1 and CDR2: SEHNR and FQNEAQ (reference sequence). V lost 5 bases, J lost 3 bases, and 7 bases stayed unmatched. CDR3 DNA sequence: TGTGCCAGCAGCCCCCCGGGACAGGGTGACACCGGGGAGCTGTTTTTT. Protein: CASSPPGQGDTGELFF. The full variable domain, completed using reference TRBV7-9 and TRBJ2-2, is DTGVSQNPRHKITKRGQNVTFRCDPISEHNRLYWYRQTLGQGPEFLTYFQNEAQLEKSRLLSDRFSAERPKGSFSTLEIQRTEQGDSAMYLCASSPPGQGDTGELFFGEGSRLTVL.

The chain combines TRBV5-1 with TRBJ1-6, with D perhaps matching TRBD1 (5 bases). Germline V gives CDR1 SGHRS, CDR2 YFSETQ. With 0 bases removed from V and 2 bases from J, the gap between germline ends came to 12 bases. CDR3 length equals 17 residues. CDR3 loop: CASSLDWGGPYNSPLHF. In DNA form, the CDR3 reads TGCGCCAGCAGCTTGGATTGGGGGGGACCCTATAATTCACCCCTCCACTTT.

The rearrangement uses TRBV10-3 and TRBJ2-1; 7 bases line up with TRBD1. This CDR3 is built from 15 residues. J gave up 6 bases and V 0 bases, and 5 bases lay outside the gene matches. Looked up from germline, CDR1 is ENHRY and CDR2 is SYGVKD. The CDR3 bases are TGTGCCATCAGTGAGTCGAGCAGGGGGATCAATGAGCAGTTCTTC. Amino acids: CAISESSRGINEQFF.

Here the CDR3 reads CASSFPGTAKASYEQYF. CDR3 in DNA: TGTGCCAGCAGCTTCCCCGGGACAGCAAAGGCCTCCTACGAGCAGTACTTC. The J gene is TRBJ2-7, the V gene TRBV5-5; 7 nucleotides match TRBD1. This CDR3 region has 17 residues. Germline lookup yields CDR1 SGHKS and CDR2 YYEKEE (reference sequence). After removal of 2 bases from V and 0 bases from J, the junction contained 11 bases not matched to a gene. Full variable domain (rest looked up from reference TRBV5-5 and TRBJ2-7): DAGVTQSPTHLIKTRGQQVTLRCSPISGHKSVSWYQQVLGQGPQFIFQYYEKEERGRGNFPDRFSARQFPNYSSELNVNALLLGDSALYLCASSFPGTAKASYEQYFGPGTRLTVT.

To note about this clone: The same CDR3 also results from other DNA sequences found in this sample. The J gene is TRBJ2-1, the V gene TRBV9, with TRBD1 matching over 7 bases. There are 15 residues in the CDR3. The germline V gene encodes CDR1 SGDLS and CDR2 YYNGEE. V dropped 2 bases and J dropped 4; count of bases not matched to a gene: 6. The CDR3 protein is CASSVTGEGYNEQFF. The CDR3 DNA reads TGTGCCAGCAGCGTCACAGGGGAAGGATACAATGAGCAGTTCTTC.

The chain employs TRBV28 and TRBJ2-5; 9 nucleotides line up with TRBD1. Germline values: CDR1 MDHEN, CDR2 SYDVKM. There are 15 residues in the CDR3. Trimming removed 4 bases from V and 1 base from J; junction bases left unmatched: 4. CDR3 protein: CASSYQTGGQETQYF. DNA of the CDR3: TGTGCCAGCAGTTACCAGACAGGGGGCCAAGAGACCCAGTACTTC.

CDR3 in DNA: TGTGCCAGCAGCTCTACTACTAGGGCTCAAGAGACCCAGTACTTC. Residues: CASSSTTRAQETQYF. The chain employs TRBV9 and TRBJ2-5; a weak D match, TRBD2 (5 bases). Germline V gene data show CDR1 as SGDLS and CDR2 as YYNGEE. V gave up 4 bases and J gave up 2 bases, with 15 bases separating them. There are 15 residues in the CDR3. The variable domain in full, completed from reference TRBV9 and TRBJ2-5, reads DSGVTQTPKHLITATGQRVTLRCSPRSGDLSVYWYQQSLDQGLQFLIQYYNGEERAKGNILERFSAQQFPDLHSELNLSSLELGDSALYFCASSSTTRAQETQYFGPGTRLLVL.

This chain links TRBV28 with TRBJ1-2; D unresolved. Germline assignment: CDR1 MDHEN and CDR2 SYDVKM. V was pared by 5 bases and J by 0 bases, with 7 bases between. The CDR3 is 13 residues long. CDR3 nucleotide sequence: TGTGCCAGCAGTACTCCCCCTAACTATGGCTACACCTTC. Residues: CASSTPPNYGYTF.

V usage is TRBV5-1 and J usage is TRBJ1-2; 7 nucleotides agree with TRBD1. The CDR3 is 15 residues long. The ends lost 5 bases at V and 0 bases at J; junction bases unmatched: 7. In germline, CDR1 is SGHRS, CDR2 YFSETQ. The CDR3 protein is CASSRDSFANYGYTF. As DNA, the CDR3 is TGCGCCAGCAGTCGGGACAGTTTCGCTAACTATGGCTACACCTTC.

The gene calls are TRBV7-2 and TRBJ2-3, with D perhaps TRBD2 (6 bases). Germline V gene lookup returns CDR1 SGHTA and CDR2 FQGNSA. Trimming stripped 2 bases from V and 2 bases from J, with 11 bases between. The length of the CDR3 is 15 residues. CDR3 loop: CASSLIVAVTDTQYF. CDR3 bases: TGTGCCAGCAGCTTAATAGTAGCGGTCACAGATACGCAGTATTTT.

V and J are TRBV6-5 and TRBJ2-3; D is undetermined. The CDR3 sequence is 15 residues long. Germline CDR1 MNHEY, CDR2 SVGAGI. Trimming left V 6 bases short and J 3 bases short, with 16 bases between. CDR3 DNA: TGTGCCAGCAGGCTCGGACGGTGGGATACAGATACGCAGTATTTT. Encoded protein: CASRLGRWDTDTQYF.

The chain recombines TRBV2 with TRBJ1-4; TRBD1 matches at 9 bases. Germline loops: CDR1 SNHLY, CDR2 FYNNEI. V was clipped by 8 bases and J by 2 bases; unmatched bases: 12. CDR3 length: 17 amino acids. CDR3 protein: CASCGTGFSRTNEKLFF. In DNA form, the CDR3 reads TGTGCCAGCTGCGGGACAGGGTTCTCAAGGACTAATGAAAAACTGTTTTTT. Variable domain in full (rest from reference TRBV2 and TRBJ1-4): EPEVTQTPSHQVTQMGQEVILRCVPISNHLYFYWYRQILGQKVEFLVSFYNNEISEKSEIFDDQFSVERPDGSNFTLKIRSTKLEDSAMYFCASCGTGFSRTNEKLFFGSGTQLSVL.

CDR3 protein: CASSYTQGDENGYTF. CDR3 sequence (DNA): TGTGCCAGCAGTTACACCCAGGGAGATGAGAATGGCTACACCTTC. This chain connects TRBV6-5 to TRBJ1-2, with D perhaps TRBD1 (5 bases). The CDR3 sequence is 15 residues long. The germline gives CDR1 MNHEY, CDR2 SVGAGI. Trimming left V 2 bases short and J 6 bases short, with 16 bases between.

Only one count was recorded for this clone. The chain couples TRBV27 to TRBJ2-2; no firm D call. Looked up from germline, CDR1 is MNHEY and CDR2 is SMNVEV (reference sequence). CDR3 length: 13 amino acids. Trimming removed 4 bases from V and 6 bases from J, with 9 bases in between. The CDR3 DNA reads TGTGCCAGCAGTTCATCAGGTGCCGGGGAGCTGTTTTTT. It translates to CASSSSGAGELFF.

The chain is built from TRBV27 and TRBJ2-5; D is tentatively TRBD1 or TRBD2 (5 bases each). The germline V gene encodes CDR1 MNHEY and CDR2 SMNVEV (reference sequence). Trimming pared 5 bases from V and 10 bases from J, leaving 20 bases between. The CDR3 has 14 amino acids. The CDR3 protein is CASSTNRDGANQYF. In nucleotides, the CDR3 is TGTGCCAGCAGTACAAACCGGGACGGCGCAAACCAGTACTTC.

This chain connects TRBV5-4 to TRBJ1-1; 8 positions agree with TRBD1. V shed 4 bases, J shed 5 bases, and the junction held 10 bases outside the gene matches. This CDR3 is built from 15 residues. Germline V gives CDR1 SGHNT, CDR2 YYREEE (reference sequence). CDR3 nucleotides: TGTGCCAGCAGCCCCCTCCGGGACAGGAAGACTGAAGCTTTCTTT. The encoded protein is CASSPLRDRKTEAFF.

The chain uses TRBV2 and TRBJ1-2; 11 nucleotides line up with TRBD1. The CDR3 runs 13 residues. CDR1 SNHLY and CDR2 FYNNEI come from the germline V gene. V lost 6 bases, J lost 6 bases, and 3 bases stayed unmatched. The CDR3 reads CASRGDRGNGYTF. The CDR3, as DNA: TGTGCCAGCAGGGGGGACAGGGGGAATGGCTACACCTTC.

CDR3 protein: CASSPPDGTGELFF. For the CDR3, the DNA is TGTGCCAGCTCACCCCCGGATGGCACCGGGGAGCTGTTTTTT. The chain is built from TRBV18 and TRBJ2-2; D remains ambiguous. This CDR3 spans 14 amino acids. V was pared by 3 bases and J by 4 bases, with 9 bases between. The V gene's germline CDR1 is KGHSH and CDR2 LQKENI.